This T cell receptor beta chain was retrieved from a study of cytotoxic CD8 clonotypes in ibrutinib-treated CLL. Target depth was 1 in 200,000 to 1 in 1 million T cells, about 10x per clonotype. The table came from immunoSEQ multiplex PCR; TCRdb's copy has only in-frame clones and leaves some out. The profile covers some 150,000 clones, with about 84% appearing a single time and around 7.6% taken by the ten largest. As concerns this clone: What it binds is unknown.

Study findings and constraints: Under therapy, public clonotypes either contracted or stayed stable, and they were uncommon.

The origin of this receptor is a human donor with chronic lymphocytic leukemia. The source material was PBMCs, sampled after 36 months of ibrutinib treatment.

The CDR3 is CASSYGRGRYETQYF. CDR3 DNA sequence: TGTGCCAGCAGTTATGGCAGGGGGCGGTATGAGACCCAGTACTTC. This chain connects TRBV6-5 to TRBJ2-5; TRBD1 aligns across 8 bases. V shed 3 bases, J shed 5 bases, and the junction held 8 bases outside the gene matches. This CDR3 is 15 amino acids long. The germline V gene encodes CDR1 MNHEY and CDR2 SVGAGI.